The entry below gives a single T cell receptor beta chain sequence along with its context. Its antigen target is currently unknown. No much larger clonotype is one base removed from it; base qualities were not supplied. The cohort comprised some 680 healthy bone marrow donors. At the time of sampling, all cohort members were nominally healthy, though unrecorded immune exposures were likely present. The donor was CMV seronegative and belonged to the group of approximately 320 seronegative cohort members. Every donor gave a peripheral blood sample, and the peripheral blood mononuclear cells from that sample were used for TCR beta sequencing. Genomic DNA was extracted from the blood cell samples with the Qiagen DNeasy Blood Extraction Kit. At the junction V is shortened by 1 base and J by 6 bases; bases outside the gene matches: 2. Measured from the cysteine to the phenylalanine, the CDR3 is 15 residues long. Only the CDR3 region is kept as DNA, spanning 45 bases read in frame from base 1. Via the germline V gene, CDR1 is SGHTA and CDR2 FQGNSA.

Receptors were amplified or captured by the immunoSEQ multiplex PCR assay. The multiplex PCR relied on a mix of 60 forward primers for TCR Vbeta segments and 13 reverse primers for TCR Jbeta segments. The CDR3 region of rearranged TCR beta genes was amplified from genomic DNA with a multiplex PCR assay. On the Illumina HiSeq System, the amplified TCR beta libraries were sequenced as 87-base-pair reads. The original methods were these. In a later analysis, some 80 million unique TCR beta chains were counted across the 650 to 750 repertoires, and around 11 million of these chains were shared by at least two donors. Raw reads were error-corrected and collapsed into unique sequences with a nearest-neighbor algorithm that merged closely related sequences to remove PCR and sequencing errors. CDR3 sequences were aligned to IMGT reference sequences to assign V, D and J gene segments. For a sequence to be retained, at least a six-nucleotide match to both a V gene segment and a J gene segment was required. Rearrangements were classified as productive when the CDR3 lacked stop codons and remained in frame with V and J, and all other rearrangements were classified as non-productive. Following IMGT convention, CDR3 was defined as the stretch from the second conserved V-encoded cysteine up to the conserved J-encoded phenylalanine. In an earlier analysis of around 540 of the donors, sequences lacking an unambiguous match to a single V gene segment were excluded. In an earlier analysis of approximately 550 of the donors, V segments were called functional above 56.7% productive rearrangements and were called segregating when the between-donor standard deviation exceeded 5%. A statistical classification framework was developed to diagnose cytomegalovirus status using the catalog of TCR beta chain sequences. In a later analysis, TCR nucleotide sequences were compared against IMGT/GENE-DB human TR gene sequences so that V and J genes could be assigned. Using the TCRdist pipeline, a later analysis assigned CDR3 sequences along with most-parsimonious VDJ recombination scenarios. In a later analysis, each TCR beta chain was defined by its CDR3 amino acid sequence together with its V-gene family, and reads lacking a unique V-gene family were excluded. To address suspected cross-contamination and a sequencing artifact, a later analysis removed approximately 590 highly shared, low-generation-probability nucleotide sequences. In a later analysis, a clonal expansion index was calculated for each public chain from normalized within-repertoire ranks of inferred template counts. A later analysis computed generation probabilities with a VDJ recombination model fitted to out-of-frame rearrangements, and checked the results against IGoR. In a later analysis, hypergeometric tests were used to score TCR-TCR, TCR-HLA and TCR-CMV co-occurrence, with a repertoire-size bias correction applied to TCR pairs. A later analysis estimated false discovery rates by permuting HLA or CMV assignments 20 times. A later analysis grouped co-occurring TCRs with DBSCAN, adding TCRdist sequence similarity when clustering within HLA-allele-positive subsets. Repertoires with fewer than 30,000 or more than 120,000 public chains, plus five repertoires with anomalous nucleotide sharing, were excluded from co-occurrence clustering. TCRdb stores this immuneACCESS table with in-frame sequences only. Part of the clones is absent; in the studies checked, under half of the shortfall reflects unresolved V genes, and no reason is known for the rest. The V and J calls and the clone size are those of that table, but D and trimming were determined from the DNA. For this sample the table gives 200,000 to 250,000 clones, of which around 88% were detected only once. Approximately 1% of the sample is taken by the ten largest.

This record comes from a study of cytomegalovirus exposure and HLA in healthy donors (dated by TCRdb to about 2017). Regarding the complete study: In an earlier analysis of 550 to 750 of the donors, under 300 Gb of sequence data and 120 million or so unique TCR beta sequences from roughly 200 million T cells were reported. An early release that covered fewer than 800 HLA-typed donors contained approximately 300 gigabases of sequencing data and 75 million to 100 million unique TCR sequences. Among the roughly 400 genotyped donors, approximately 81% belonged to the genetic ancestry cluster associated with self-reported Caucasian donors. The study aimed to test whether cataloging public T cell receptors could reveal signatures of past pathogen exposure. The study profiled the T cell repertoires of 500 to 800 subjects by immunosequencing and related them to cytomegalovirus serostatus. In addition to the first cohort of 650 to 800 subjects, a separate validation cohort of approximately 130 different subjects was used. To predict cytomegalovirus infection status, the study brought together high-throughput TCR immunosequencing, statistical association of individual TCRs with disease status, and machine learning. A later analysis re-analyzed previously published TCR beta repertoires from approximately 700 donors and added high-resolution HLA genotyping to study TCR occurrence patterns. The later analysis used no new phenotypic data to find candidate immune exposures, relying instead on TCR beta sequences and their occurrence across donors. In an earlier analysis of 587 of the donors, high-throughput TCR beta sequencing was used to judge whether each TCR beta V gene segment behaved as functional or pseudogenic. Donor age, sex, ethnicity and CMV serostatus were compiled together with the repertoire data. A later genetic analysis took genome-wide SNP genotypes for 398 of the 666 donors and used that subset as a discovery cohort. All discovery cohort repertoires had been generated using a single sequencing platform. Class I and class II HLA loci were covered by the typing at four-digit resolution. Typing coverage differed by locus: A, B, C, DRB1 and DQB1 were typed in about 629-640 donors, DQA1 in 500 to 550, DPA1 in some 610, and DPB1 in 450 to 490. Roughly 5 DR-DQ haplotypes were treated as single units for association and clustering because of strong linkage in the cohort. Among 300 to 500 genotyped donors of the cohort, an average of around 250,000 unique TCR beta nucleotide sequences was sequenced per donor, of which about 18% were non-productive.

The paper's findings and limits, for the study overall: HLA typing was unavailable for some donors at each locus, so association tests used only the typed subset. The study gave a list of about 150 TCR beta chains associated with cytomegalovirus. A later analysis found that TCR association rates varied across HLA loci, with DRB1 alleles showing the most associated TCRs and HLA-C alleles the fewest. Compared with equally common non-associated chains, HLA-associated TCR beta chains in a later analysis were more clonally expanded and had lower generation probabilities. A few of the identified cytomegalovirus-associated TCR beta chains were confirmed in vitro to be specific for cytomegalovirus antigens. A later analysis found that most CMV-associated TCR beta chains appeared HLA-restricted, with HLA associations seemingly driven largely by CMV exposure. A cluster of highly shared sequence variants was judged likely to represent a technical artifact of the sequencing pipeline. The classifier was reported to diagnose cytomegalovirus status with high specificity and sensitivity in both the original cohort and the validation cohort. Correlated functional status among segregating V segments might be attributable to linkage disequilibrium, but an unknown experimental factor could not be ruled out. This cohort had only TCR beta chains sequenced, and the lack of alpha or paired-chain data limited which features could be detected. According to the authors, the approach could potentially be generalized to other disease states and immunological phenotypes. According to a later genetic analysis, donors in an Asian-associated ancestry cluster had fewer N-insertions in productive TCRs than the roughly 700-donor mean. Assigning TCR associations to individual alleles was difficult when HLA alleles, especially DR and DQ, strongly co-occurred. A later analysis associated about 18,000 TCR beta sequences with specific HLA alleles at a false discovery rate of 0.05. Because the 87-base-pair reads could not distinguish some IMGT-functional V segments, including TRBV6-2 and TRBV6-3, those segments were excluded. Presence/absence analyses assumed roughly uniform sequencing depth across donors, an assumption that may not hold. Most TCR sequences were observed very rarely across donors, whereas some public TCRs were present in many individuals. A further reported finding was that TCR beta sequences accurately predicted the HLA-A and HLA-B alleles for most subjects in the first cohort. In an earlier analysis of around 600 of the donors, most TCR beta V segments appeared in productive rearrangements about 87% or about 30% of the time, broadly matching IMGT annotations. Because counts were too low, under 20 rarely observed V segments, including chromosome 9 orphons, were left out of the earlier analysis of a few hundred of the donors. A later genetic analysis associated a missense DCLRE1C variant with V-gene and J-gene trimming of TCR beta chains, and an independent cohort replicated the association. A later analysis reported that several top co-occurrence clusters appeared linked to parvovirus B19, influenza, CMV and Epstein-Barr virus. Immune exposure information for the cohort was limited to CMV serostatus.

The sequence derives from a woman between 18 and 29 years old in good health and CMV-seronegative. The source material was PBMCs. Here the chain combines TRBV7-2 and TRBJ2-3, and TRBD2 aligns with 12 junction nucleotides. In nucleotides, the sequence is TGTGCCAGCAGCTTAGGGCTAGCGGGAGGGGATACGCAGTATTTT. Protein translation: CASSLGLAGGDTQYF.